The clone carrying this T cell receptor beta chain was recorded many times. What it binds is not known. This entry comes from a study of T cell repertoires in cytomegalovirus infection. The wider study: Signatures in public TCR beta sequences pointed to both CMV infection and matching HLA type.

MiXCR was run by TCRdb on the reads, yielding one entry per CDR3 protein. The table has a few hundred thousand distinct CDR3 sequences, 15% to 20% seen once. The CDR3 is made up of 18 amino acids. Germline V gene lookup returns CDR1 MNHEY and CDR2 SMNVEV (reference sequence). V shed 4 bases and J 0 bases; nucleotides not matched to a gene: 13. Findings of the study overall: In two of eight donors, the top clonotype was HLA-C-restricted CMV-specific.

Sequencing input: CD8+ T cells from PBMCs. The chain carries TRBV27 and TRBJ2-3; 7 positions match TRBD2. The receptor comes from a human donor in good health (CMV status not recorded). Some clones in this sample may be carry-over from other donors' samples. The CDR3 DNA sequence: TGTGCCAGCAGTTCATTAGGACTAGGCCCGCCTAGCACAGATACGCAGTATTTT. Translating it yields CASSSLGLGPPSTDTQYF.